The 8 T cell receptor beta chains below were found in one sample sequenced in a study of human T cells and chemical hapten exposure. TCRdb processed the 5' RACE reads anew with MiXCR; each CDR3 protein has one entry. The sample has fewer than 150,000 distinct CDR3 sequences; around a fifth are singletons. Unfractionated whole blood yielded the extracted total RNA. The source is a human donor in good health.

The V call is TRBV6-1, the J call TRBJ1-2, with 9 nucleotides matching TRBD1. V gave up 8 bases and J gave up 5 bases; unmatched junction bases: 15. Germline CDR1 and CDR2: MNHNS and SASEGT. CDR3 length: 16 residues. The CDR3 nucleotides are TGTGCCAGCGCCTGGGACAGGGAACCGACTATTTATGGCTACACCTTC. Encoded protein: CASAWDREPTIYGYTF.

Only a few counts were recorded for this clonotype. The chain carries TRBV6-1 and TRBJ1-2; TRBD1 matches 11 bases. The germline V gene encodes CDR1 MNHNS and CDR2 SASEGT. The J segment lost 5 bases and the V segment lost 7 bases, leaving 3 bases of the junction unmatched. The CDR3 has 13 residues. In DNA, the CDR3 is TGTGCCAGCACTCGGGACAGGGGGTATGGCTACACCTTC. Residues: CASTRDRGYGYTF.

J is TRBJ2-7 and V is TRBV12-3 or TRBV12-4; D is possibly TRBD1 (5 bases). The CDR3 is made up of 16 amino acids. The V and J ends lost 7 bases and 3 bases respectively, with 22 bases between them. DNA of the CDR3: TGTGCCAGCACCCCCGCCCTTGGTCAGGGAAACTACGAGCAGTACTTC. It codes for CASTPALGQGNYEQYF.

The rearrangement links TRBV7-2 to TRBJ1-1; D perhaps matches TRBD1 (6 bases). The CDR3 runs 16 residues. The V gene's germline CDR1 is SGHTA and CDR2 FQGNSA. The germline V and J ends were trimmed by 7 bases and 5 bases, with 23 bases remaining between them. Here the CDR3 DNA reads TGTGCCAGCACCCCAAAAGGGGGAATTAAGGGGACTGAAGCTTTCTTT. Translation gives CASTPKGGIKGTEAFF.

This chain joins TRBV28 and TRBJ1-3; D is undetermined. CDR1 is MDHEN and CDR2 is SYDVKM in the germline V gene. The CDR3 sequence is 11 residues long. Trimming shortened V by 6 bases and J by 4 bases, and 4 bases separated the two germline ends. CDR3 sequence reads: CASSPGNTIYF. CDR3 bases: TGTGCCAGCAGCCCCGGAAACACCATATATTTT.

The chain combines TRBV29-1 with TRBJ2-3; weak D call: TRBD1 (5 bases). The CDR3 contains 13 residues. CDR1 and CDR2 (germline): SQVTM, ANQGSEA. Trimming took 1 base from V and 2 from J, leaving 7 bases between them. CDR3 amino acids: CSVEGGATDTQYF. CDR3 coding DNA: TGCAGCGTTGAAGGTGGGGCCACAGATACGCAGTATTTT.

A few counts support this clonotype. This chain uses TRBV6-5 with TRBJ1-2; D perhaps matches TRBD1 (5 bases). Germline V gene lookup returns CDR1 MNHEY and CDR2 SVGAGI. CDR3 length: 14 amino acids. Trimming pared 6 bases from V and 4 bases from J, leaving 15 bases between. The CDR3 region is CASSTPQGRYGYTF. CDR3 nucleotides: TGTGCCAGCAGCACGCCTCAGGGCCGCTATGGCTACACCTTC.

This chain connects TRBV12-3 or TRBV12-4 to TRBJ1-1, with D maybe TRBD1 (5 bases). The CDR3 runs to 13 residues. The germline V and J ends were trimmed by 5 bases and 6 bases, with 13 bases remaining between them. CDR3 coding DNA: TGTGCCAGCAGTCGCTCCCTGGGGGCTGAAGCTTTCTTT. Its protein is CASSRSLGAEAFF.